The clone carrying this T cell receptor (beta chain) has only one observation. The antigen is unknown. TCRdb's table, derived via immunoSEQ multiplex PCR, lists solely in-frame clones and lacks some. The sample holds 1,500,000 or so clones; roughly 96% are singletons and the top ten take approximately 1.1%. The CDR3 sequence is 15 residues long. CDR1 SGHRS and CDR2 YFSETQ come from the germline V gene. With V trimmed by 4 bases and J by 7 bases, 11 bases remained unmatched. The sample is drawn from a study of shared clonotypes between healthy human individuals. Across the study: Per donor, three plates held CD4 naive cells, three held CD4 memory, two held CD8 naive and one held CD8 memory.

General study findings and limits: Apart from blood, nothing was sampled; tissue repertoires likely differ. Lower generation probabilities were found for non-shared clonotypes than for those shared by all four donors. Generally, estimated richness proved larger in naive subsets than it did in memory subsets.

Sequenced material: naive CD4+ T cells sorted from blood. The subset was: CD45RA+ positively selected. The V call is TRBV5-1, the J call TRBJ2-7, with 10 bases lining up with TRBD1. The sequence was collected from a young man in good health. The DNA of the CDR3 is TGCGCCAGCAGCCCACTCTCGACAGGGGGCGCAGAGCAGTACTTC. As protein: CASSPLSTGGAEQYF.